The 12 T cell receptor beta chains below were found in one sample sequenced in a study of control samples from healthy donors and cancer patients. This table comes from immunoSEQ multiplex PCR, and its TCRdb copy is limited to in-frame clones, with some not included. The sample includes 150,000 to 200,000 clones, 90% to 95% of them seen just once. The sequencing input was blood. All receptors derive from a man between 18 and 29 years old in good health.

The chain couples TRBV3-1 (or the pseudogene TRBV3-2) to TRBJ1-2, with D unclear. The germline V gene has CDR1 LGHDT and CDR2 YNNKEL (reference sequence). The CDR3 sequence is 17 residues long. V was cut by 1 base and J by 0 bases, with 15 bases left in between. CDR3 protein: CASSQGGKGGANYGYTF. The CDR3 DNA is TGTGCCAGCAGCCAAGGAGGCAAGGGTGGAGCTAACTATGGCTACACCTTC.

The rearrangement uses TRBV7-3 and TRBJ1-1; tentatively, D is TRBD1 (6 bases). The germline CDR1 and CDR2 sequences are SGHTA and FQGTGA. The CDR3 sequence is 13 residues long. Between the trimmed V and J ends, which lost 1 base and 5 bases, there was a span of 8 bases. CDR3 region: CASSLRGPTEAFF. CDR3 sequence (DNA): TGTGCCAGCAGCTTAAGGGGGCCAACTGAAGCTTTCTTT.

This rearrangement joins TRBV5-4 to TRBJ2-3; D tentatively fits TRBD1 or TRBD2 (6 bases each). CDR3 size: 16 residues. Trimming cost V 3 bases and J 0 bases, with 14 bases left between them. Germline CDR1 is SGHNT and CDR2 is YYREEE (reference sequence). CDR3 in amino acids: CASSSSGGFSTDTQYF. The DNA for the CDR3 is TGTGCCAGCAGCTCCTCCGGGGGCTTTAGCACAGATACGCAGTATTTT.

V gene TRBV10-3 combines with J gene TRBJ2-7; the match to TRBD2 covers 11 bases. This CDR3 has 19 amino acids. Germline V lookup: CDR1 ENHRY, CDR2 SYGVKD. The V segment lost 0 bases and the J segment 2 bases; nucleotides outside the gene matches: 12. Here the CDR3 DNA reads TGTGCCATCAGTGAGTCGATAAGTAGGGCTAGCGGGGGGCCCTACGAGCAGTACTTC. It encodes CAISESISRASGGPYEQYF.

The CDR3, as DNA: TGTGCCAGCACCGACACCCACCAGTACTTC. As protein: CASTDTHQYF. J is TRBJ2-7 and V is TRBV6-5; D gene uncertain. CDR1 is MNHEY, CDR2 SVGAGI, per germline. With 7 bases removed from V and 10 bases from J, the gap between germline ends came to 11 bases. The CDR3 sequence is 10 residues long.

The chain links TRBV7-8 to TRBJ2-2; 9 bases are a match to TRBD1. This CDR3 has 18 residues. CDR1 SGHVS and CDR2 FQNEAQ come from the germline V gene. Unmatched junction bases numbered 15, after V lost 5 bases and J lost 5 bases. The DNA for the CDR3 is TGTGCCAGCAGCGGAAGGGGACAGGGTTTAGTGGGTACCGGGGAGCTGTTTTTT. Amino acids: CASSGRGQGLVGTGELFF. Combining the CDR3 with reference TRBV7-8 and TRBJ2-2 gives the whole variable domain GAGVSQSPRYKVAKRGQDVALRCDPISGHVSLFWYQQALGQGPEFLTYFQNEAQLDKSGLPSDRFFAERPEGSVSTLKIQRTQQEDSAVYLCASSGRGQGLVGTGELFFGEGSRLTVL.

V usage is TRBV6-6 and J usage is TRBJ1-2; possibly TRBD1 for D (5 bases). V gave up 0 bases and J gave up 3 bases, with 8 bases separating them. Germline V gene data show CDR1 as MNHNY and CDR2 as SVGAGI (reference sequence). The CDR3 runs 14 residues. CDR3 DNA sequence: TGTGCCAGCAGTTACTCCGGGGACCACTATGGCTACACCTTC. Amino acid sequence: CASSYSGDHYGYTF.

The chain joins TRBV14 to TRBJ1-6; D gene ambiguous. V lost 5 bases, J lost 7 bases, and 6 bases lay in between. This CDR3 is 12 amino acids long. The germline gives CDR1 SGHDN, CDR2 FVKESK. This CDR3 is CASSFQNSPLHF. Here the CDR3 DNA reads TGTGCCAGCAGCTTCCAGAATTCACCCCTCCACTTT. The full variable domain, with the rest looked up from reference TRBV14 and TRBJ1-6, is EAGVTQFPSHSVIEKGQTVTLRCDPISGHDNLYWYRRVMGKEIKFLLHFVKESKQDESGMPNNRFLAERTGGTYSTLKVQPAELEDSGVYFCASSFQNSPLHFGNGTRLTVT.

Remarks on this clone: Other DNA sequences of this sample code for an identical CDR3. The CDR3 DNA follows: TGTGCCAGCAGCTCCCTTCGGGATACGCAGTATTTT. The encoded protein is CASSSLRDTQYF. This sequence joins TRBV7-9 and TRBJ2-3; D ambiguous. Per the germline V gene, CDR1 is SEHNR and CDR2 is FQNEAQ (reference sequence). This CDR3 is built from 12 residues. Trimming stripped 4 bases from V and 6 bases from J, with 8 bases between.

This chain joins TRBV12-3 or TRBV12-4 and TRBJ2-5; tentatively, D is TRBD1 (6 bases). CDR3 length: 13 amino acids. Deletions cut 6 bases from V and 5 bases from J, with 13 bases between. CDR3 nucleotides: TGTGCCAGCAGCCCACAGGGCCCCGAGACCCAGTACTTC. Translating it yields CASSPQGPETQYF.

The chain recombines TRBV4-1 with TRBJ1-2; TRBD1 matches at 8 bases. Germline lookup yields CDR1 MGHRA and CDR2 YSYEKL. V gave up 0 bases and J gave up 8 bases; unmatched junction bases: 11. CDR3 length equals 16 residues. CDR3 sequence: CASSQDWGQARGGYTF. The CDR3 DNA sequence: TGCGCCAGCAGCCAAGATTGGGGACAGGCCCGCGGGGGCTACACCTTC.

In this sample, this clone turned up once. CDR3 in DNA: TGCAGCGTTGGACAGGCGGGGGAGCAGTACTTC. Its protein is CSVGQAGEQYF. The chain has TRBV29-1 and TRBJ2-7; either TRBD1 or TRBD2 may supply D (6 bases each). The CDR3 contains 11 residues. CDR1 and CDR2 from the germline V gene are SQVTM and ANQGSEA. The V end was cut by 4 bases, the J end by 7 bases, with 11 bases between.